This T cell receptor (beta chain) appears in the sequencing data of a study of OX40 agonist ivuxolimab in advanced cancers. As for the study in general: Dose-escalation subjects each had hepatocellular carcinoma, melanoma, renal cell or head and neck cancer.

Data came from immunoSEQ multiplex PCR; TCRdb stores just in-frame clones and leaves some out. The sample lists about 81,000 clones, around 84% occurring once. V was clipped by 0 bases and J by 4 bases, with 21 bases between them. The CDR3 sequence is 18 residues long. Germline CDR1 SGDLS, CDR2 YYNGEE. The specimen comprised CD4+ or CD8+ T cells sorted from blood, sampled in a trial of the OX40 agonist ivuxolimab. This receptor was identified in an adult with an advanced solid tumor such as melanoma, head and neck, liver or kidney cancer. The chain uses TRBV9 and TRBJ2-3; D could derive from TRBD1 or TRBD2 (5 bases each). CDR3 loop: CASSVATGTQVYSDTQYF. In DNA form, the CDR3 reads TGTGCCAGCAGCGTAGCGACCGGGACCCAGGTTTATTCAGATACGCAGTATTTT. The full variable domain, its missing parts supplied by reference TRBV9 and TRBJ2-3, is DSGVTQTPKHLITATGQRVTLRCSPRSGDLSVYWYQQSLDQGLQFLIQYYNGEERAKGNILERFSAQQFPDLHSELNLSSLELGDSALYFCASSVATGTQVYSDTQYFGPGTRLTVL.